The 7 T cell receptor beta chains given below trace back to one sample, sequenced in a study of T cells in localized non-small cell lung cancer. Some clones are missing from TCRdb's copy, which holds only in-frame ones; the method was immunoSEQ multiplex PCR. Counted here are thousands of clones, around a quarter occurring once; the ten biggest clones make up 15%. Source: lung tumor tissue, taken before any cancer treatment. Source of these receptors: a male donor at least 60 years old with stage III squamous cell lung carcinoma.

This clone was observed a handful of times. This chain joins TRBV28 and TRBJ1-1; D uncertain. The CDR3 spans 12 residues. V lost 4 bases to trimming and J lost 5 bases, with 8 bases between them. Germline CDR1 and CDR2: MDHEN and SYDVKM. As DNA, the CDR3 is TGTGCCAGCAGTTCCCCTCGGACTGAAGCTTTCTTT. Protein product: CASSSPRTEAFF.

Relative to its sample, this clone is medium-sized. The rearrangement uses TRBV11-3 and TRBJ1-2; 8 nucleotides line up with TRBD1. There are 14 residues in the CDR3. Germline CDR1 reads SGHNT; CDR2 reads YENEEA. V lost 3 bases and J lost 4; bases outside the gene matches: 4. Here the CDR3 reads CASSLSGQGYGYTF. Written as DNA, the CDR3 is TGTGCCAGCAGCTTGTCCGGACAGGGCTATGGCTACACCTTC.

This clone occurred a few times. V usage is TRBV9 and J usage is TRBJ2-5; D is possibly TRBD2 (6 bases). The germline CDR1 and CDR2 sequences are SGDLS and YYNGEE. V shed 2 bases and J shed 2 bases, with 10 bases lying between them. CDR3 length equals 14 residues. This chain's CDR3 is CASSVSGGQETQYF. CDR3 in DNA: TGTGCCAGCAGCGTTTCCGGGGGTCAAGAGACCCAGTACTTC.

This rearrangement joins TRBV28 to TRBJ2-3, with TRBD2 matching over 15 bases. The J segment lost 5 bases and the V segment lost 5 bases, leaving 14 bases of the junction unmatched. Germline CDR1 reads MDHEN; CDR2 reads SYDVKM. This CDR3 region has 19 residues. CDR3 sequence reads: CASSGPGAGTSGRKDTQYF. As DNA, the CDR3 is TGTGCCAGCAGTGGCCCAGGGGCCGGGACTAGCGGGAGGAAAGATACGCAGTATTTT.

The rearrangement joins TRBV30 to TRBJ2-1; 9 bases agree with TRBD1. The CDR3 runs to 13 residues. V was clipped by 7 bases and J by 6 bases; unmatched bases: 7. Per germline, CDR1 GTSNPN and CDR2 SVGIG (reference sequence). In nucleotides, the CDR3 is TGTGCCTTACAGGGGGCTGGGGGCAATGAGCAGTTCTTC. Translated: CALQGAGGNEQFF. The variable domain in full, with the rest retrieved from reference TRBV30 and TRBJ2-1, is SQTIHQWPATLVQPVGSPLSLECTVEGTSNPNLYWYRQAAGRGLQLLFYSVGIGQISSEVPQNLSASRPQDRQFILSSKKLLLSDSGFYLCALQGAGGNEQFFGPGTRLTVL.

The chain joins TRBV30 to TRBJ2-2; the D is unclear. The CDR3 is made up of 15 amino acids. Germline CDR1 GTSNPN, CDR2 SVGIG (reference sequence). The V end lost 7 bases, the J end lost 3 bases, and 18 bases lay between the germline ends. The CDR3 region has the DNA TGTGCCTCCACCGAAGGGTCTTTTTACACCGGGGAGCTGTTTTTT. Residues: CASTEGSFYTGELFF.

The chain recombines TRBV14 with TRBJ2-7; D is ambiguous. Germline lookup yields CDR1 SGHDN and CDR2 FVKESK. V was cut by 0 bases and J by 2 bases, with 5 bases left in between. CDR3 size: 13 residues. This chain's CDR3 is CASSQDRTYEQYF. CDR3 nucleotides: TGTGCCAGCAGCCAAGACAGAACCTACGAGCAGTACTTC.